This TCR beta chain derives from a study of CD8 T cells in ankylosing spondylitis. Looked up from germline, CDR1 is MNHEY and CDR2 is SMNVEV (reference sequence). The CDR3 sequence is 15 residues long. Trimming stripped 4 bases from V and 9 bases from J, with 19 bases between. Libraries of TCR beta came from quantitative 5'-RACE with molecular barcodes. Each CDR3 protein is one row after TCRdb ran MiXCR on the 5' RACE reads. The sample has 250,000 to 300,000 distinct CDR3 sequences; roughly 18% are singletons. Overall study results and limits: In ankylosing spondylitis blood, a motif of about 8 highly homologous TCR beta variants appeared characteristic. Before this, some motif variants had been reported in reactive arthritis synovial fluid and blood.

With regard to this clonotype: What it binds is unknown.

This sequence was found in a male donor with ankylosing spondylitis or in good health (not recorded which). The source material was blood, either unsorted or a sorted T cell fraction (not recorded which). The J gene is TRBJ2-1, the V gene TRBV27; D may be TRBD2 (5 bases). The chain's CDR3 is CASSSRGLFFVEQFF. The CDR3 bases are TGTGCCAGCAGTTCCCGAGGGTTGTTCTTCGTTGAGCAGTTCTTC.